These 31 T cell receptor beta chains came from one sample sequenced in a study of human T cells and chemical hapten exposure. TCRdb recomputed calls from the RACE reads with MiXCR, one row per CDR3 protein. This sample has around 340,000 distinct CDR3 sequences, with around 7% found just once. The sample's time point: patch test 1, 2 weeks after DPC sensitization. Treatment indicated: therapeutic diphenylcyclopropenone sensitization with weekly scalp DPC. Material: whole blood, obtained in connection with sensitization to the hapten diphenylcyclopropenone (DPC). The origin of the receptors is a woman aged 18 to 35 with alopecia areata. Some clones in this sample may be carry-over from other donors' samples.

A few counts support this clonotype. V gene TRBV29-1 combines with J gene TRBJ2-6; D unclear. The V gene's germline CDR1 is SQVTM and CDR2 ANQGSEA. Trimming pared 2 bases from V and 2 bases from J, leaving 4 bases between. This CDR3 contains 13 residues. The CDR3 reads CSVEHAGANVLTF. In DNA, the CDR3 is TGCAGCGTTGAACATGCTGGGGCCAACGTCCTGACTTTC.

At least ten counts were recorded for this clonotype. The chain combines TRBV10-3 with TRBJ2-6, with D possibly being TRBD2 (6 bases). The CDR3 is 15 amino acids. Trimming took off 4 bases at V and 0 bases at J, with 7 bases between the two ends. CDR1 is ENHRY, CDR2 SYGVKD, per germline. CDR3 DNA sequence: TGTGCCATCAGTGGCGGGACCTCTGGGGCCAACGTCCTGACTTTC. Protein product: CAISGGTSGANVLTF.

This sequence joins TRBV20-1 and TRBJ2-2, with a weak D call TRBD1 (6 bases). Trimming removed 6 bases from V and 1 base from J, with 9 bases in between. The germline V gene encodes CDR1 DFQATT and CDR2 SNEGSKA (reference sequence). The CDR3 is 13 residues long. The CDR3 is CSAPGQNTGELFF. The CDR3 DNA is TGCAGTGCCCCGGGACAGAACACCGGGGAGCTGTTTTTT.

This clonotype was recorded at least ten times. The genes are TRBV7-2 and TRBJ2-7; 7 nucleotides agree with TRBD2. The CDR3 extends over 14 amino acids. CDR1 SGHTA and CDR2 FQGNSA come from the germline V gene. The J segment lost 6 bases and the V segment lost 0 bases, leaving 5 bases of the junction unmatched. CDR3 nucleotides: TGTGCCAGCAGCTTAGCCGGGGGGACCCCCGAGCAGTACTTC. Protein sequence: CASSLAGGTPEQYF. Drawing the rest from reference TRBV7-2 and TRBJ2-7, the complete variable domain is GAGVSQSPSNKVTEKGKDVELRCDPISGHTALYWYRQSLGQGLEFLIYFQGNSAPDKSGLPSDRFSAERTGGSVSTLTIQRTQQEDSAVYLCASSLAGGTPEQYFGPGTRLTVT.

This chain uses TRBV27 with TRBJ1-1; 7 bases are shared with TRBD1. The CDR3 runs 15 residues. Germline V gene sequence: CDR1 MNHEY, CDR2 SMNVEV (reference sequence). The junction had 11 bases not matched to a gene; V was cut back by 6 bases and J by 4 bases. CDR3 sequence reads: CASSHISTGSTEAFF. The CDR3 DNA reads as TGTGCCAGCAGCCATATTTCGACAGGGAGCACTGAAGCTTTCTTT.

Here the CDR3 DNA reads TGTGCCAGCAGCTTCAGGGGTAGCGTGGACGAGCAGTACTTC. This gives the protein CASSFRGSVDEQYF. The rearrangement links TRBV3-1 to TRBJ2-7; maybe TRBD1 (6 bases). This CDR3 has 14 amino acids. V dropped 5 bases and J dropped 5 bases, with 16 bases sitting between them. The V gene's germline CDR1 is LGHDT and CDR2 YNNKEL (reference sequence).

This chain uses TRBV5-1 with TRBJ2-2, with 7 nucleotides matching TRBD1. The CDR3 runs 15 residues. With 2 bases clipped from V and 2 bases from J, the junction kept 3 bases outside the gene matches. CDR1 and CDR2 (germline): SGHRS, YFSETQ. The CDR3 loop reads CASSFDRENTGELFF. The CDR3 nucleotides read TGCGCCAGCAGCTTTGACAGGGAAAACACCGGGGAGCTGTTTTTT.

This clonotype was counted many times. The chain uses TRBV5-4 and TRBJ2-1; D may be TRBD1 or TRBD2 (5 bases each). The CDR3 length is 16 residues. Germline loops: CDR1 SGHNT, CDR2 YYREEE (reference sequence). Trimming removed 4 bases at V and 7 bases at J, with 21 bases between. DNA for the CDR3: TGTGCCAGCAGCCCCGGGACCTCCAGAGGGTGGAATGAGCAGTTCTTC. This translates into CASSPGTSRGWNEQFF. The variable domain in full, with the rest retrieved from reference TRBV5-4 and TRBJ2-1, is ETGVTQSPTHLIKTRGQQVTLRCSSQSGHNTVSWYQQALGQGPQFIFQYYREEENGRGNFPPRFSGLQFPNYSSELNVNALELDDSALYLCASSPGTSRGWNEQFFGPGTRLTVL.

This rearrangement joins TRBV6-2 or TRBV6-3 to TRBJ2-3, with D unresolved. The CDR3 consists of 16 residues. Per germline, CDR1 MNHEY and CDR2 SVGEGT. The germline V and J ends were trimmed by 0 bases and 2 bases, with 12 bases remaining between them. CDR3 loop: CASSYSRGGPTDTQYF. In DNA form, the CDR3 reads TGTGCCAGCAGTTACTCGAGAGGCGGCCCCACAGATACGCAGTATTTT.

The sample holds a few counts of this clonotype. The CDR3 loop reads CASSTNTGYGYTF. In DNA, the CDR3 is TGTGCCAGTAGTACAAATACAGGGTATGGCTACACCTTC. The chain has TRBV19 and TRBJ1-2; a weak D match, TRBD1 (6 bases). Between the trimmed V and J ends, which lost 4 bases and 5 bases, there was a span of 11 bases. The CDR3 is 13 amino acids. Looked up from germline, CDR1 is LNHDA and CDR2 is SQIVND (reference sequence).

This clonotype has ten or more counts. The J gene is TRBJ2-5, the V gene TRBV27; TRBD2 matches at 7 bases. V lost 6 bases to trimming and J lost 3 bases; unmatched junction nucleotides: 13. There are 16 residues in the CDR3. CDR1 MNHEY and CDR2 SMNVEV come from the germline V gene (reference sequence). DNA for the CDR3: TGTGCCAGCAGACGAGATCCTAGCGGCCCTGAAGAGACCCAGTACTTC. This codes for CASRRDPSGPEETQYF.

This clonotype was observed many times. The chain joins TRBV5-6 to TRBJ2-3, with 9 bases lining up with TRBD2. V shed 3 bases and J 6 bases; nucleotides not matched to a gene: 8. CDR1 is SGHDT, CDR2 YYEEEE, per germline. The CDR3 extends over 15 amino acids. The CDR3 DNA reads as TGTGCCAGCAGCTCCGGACTAGCGAGGATCGATACGCAGTATTTT. This gives the protein CASSSGLARIDTQYF.

This clonotype was seen many times. CDR3 amino acids: CASSPAPAHEQYF. CDR3 nucleotide sequence: TGTGCCAGCTCACCGGCCCCAGCCCACGAGCAGTACTTC. The rearrangement joins TRBV18 to TRBJ2-7; D gene ambiguous. Germline loops: CDR1 KGHSH, CDR2 LQKENI. This CDR3 is 13 amino acids long. Trimming removed 3 bases from V and 5 bases from J, with 11 bases in between.

This clonotype is medium-sized in the sample. This chain connects TRBV27 to TRBJ2-7, with D unresolved. In germline, CDR1 is MNHEY, CDR2 SMNVEV (reference sequence). With 2 bases removed from V and 5 bases from J, the gap between germline ends came to 16 bases. CDR3 length equals 15 residues. The CDR3: CASSLGSTFSNEQYF. The DNA of the CDR3 is TGTGCCAGCAGTTTAGGTTCGACCTTCTCGAACGAGCAGTACTTC.

This chain joins TRBV6-5 and TRBJ1-1, with D tentatively TRBD1 (5 bases). Looked up from germline, CDR1 is MNHEY and CDR2 is SVGAGI. This CDR3 has 14 amino acids. With 5 bases removed from V and 9 bases from J, the gap between germline ends came to 19 bases. CDR3 loop: CASSPPDKGRQAFF. The CDR3 DNA sequence: TGTGCCAGCAGTCCCCCGGACAAAGGAAGACAAGCTTTCTTT.

This clonotype was counted a few times. The chain carries TRBV6-5 and TRBJ1-1, with 9 bases lining up with TRBD1. CDR1 and CDR2 (germline): MNHEY, SVGAGI. The CDR3 has 16 residues. Trimming at V came to 5 bases and at J to 4 bases, leaving 11 bases not matched to a gene. CDR3 protein: CASSEGQGSHLTEAFF. Here the CDR3 DNA reads TGTGCCAGCAGTGAAGGACAGGGGTCCCACCTCACTGAAGCTTTCTTT.

This clonotype was recorded many times. This chain links TRBV12-3 or TRBV12-4 with TRBJ2-1, with D possibly matching TRBD1 (6 bases). V gave up 6 bases and J gave up 8 bases, with 14 bases separating them. This CDR3 contains 13 residues. DNA for the CDR3: TGTGCCAGCAGATTCCTACAGGGCGATGAGCAGTTCTTC. The encoded protein is CASRFLQGDEQFF.

This clonotype was counted at least ten times. The chain joins TRBV5-1 to TRBJ1-4; D gene ambiguous. Deletions cut 0 bases from V and 8 bases from J, with 11 bases between. CDR1 is SGHRS, CDR2 YFSETQ, per germline. This CDR3 contains 14 residues. This CDR3 reads CASSLGGGGEKLFF. The CDR3 DNA follows: TGCGCCAGCAGCTTGGGGGGAGGCGGAGAAAAACTGTTTTTT.

The J gene is TRBJ2-5, the V gene TRBV29-1, with TRBD2 matching over 11 bases. This CDR3 contains 14 residues. Losses at the gene ends were 4 bases for V and 4 bases for J; bases not matched to a gene: 5. Per the germline V gene, CDR1 is SQVTM and CDR2 is ANQGSEA. The CDR3 here is CSVGVAGGPETQYF. The CDR3 DNA follows: TGCAGCGTTGGGGTAGCGGGGGGGCCAGAGACCCAGTACTTC.

This clonotype was seen more than once but under ten times. The CDR3 loop reads CASSLGALNLLAGWDPSYNEQFF. In nucleotides, the CDR3 is TGTGCCAGCAGTTTAGGGGCCCTTAACCTGCTAGCGGGGTGGGACCCTTCCTACAATGAGCAGTTCTTC. The V gene is TRBV12-3 or TRBV12-4, the J gene TRBJ2-1; 9 nucleotides agree with TRBD2. This CDR3 comprises 23 residues. The V segment lost 1 base and the J segment 1 base; nucleotides outside the gene matches: 23.

This clonotype appeared a few times. This chain joins TRBV7-2 and TRBJ1-1; TRBD1 is a possible D gene (6 bases). Germline V gene sequence: CDR1 SGHTA, CDR2 FQGNSA. Trimming removed 6 bases from V and 5 bases from J, with 16 bases in between. The CDR3 runs to 14 residues. Written as DNA, the CDR3 is TGTGCCAGCAGTTCGAGCAGGGGCGAGACTGAAGCTTTCTTT. Translating it yields CASSSSRGETEAFF.

This sequence joins TRBV6-5 and TRBJ2-2; D may be TRBD1 or TRBD2 (6 bases each). The CDR3 length is 13 residues. Looked up from germline, CDR1 is MNHEY and CDR2 is SVGAGI. V lost 10 bases and J 4 bases, leaving 13 bases between the germline ends. CDR3 nucleotide sequence: TGTGCCACCTTGAGGGGGGCCACCGGGGAGCTGTTTTTT. Translating it yields CATLRGATGELFF.

This clonotype appeared a few times. V is TRBV27 and J is TRBJ1-6, with D possibly TRBD1 on 6 matching bases. The V gene's germline CDR1 is MNHEY and CDR2 SMNVEV (reference sequence). The CDR3 length is 16 residues. V was pared by 2 bases and J by 4 bases, with 12 bases between. The chain's CDR3 is CASSLNAQGYNSPLHF. The CDR3 DNA follows: TGTGCCAGCAGTTTAAACGCACAGGGTTATAATTCACCCCTCCACTTT.

The V gene is TRBV18, the J gene TRBJ1-3; possible D gene TRBD1, 5 bases. V lost 2 bases to trimming and J lost 0 bases, with 14 bases between them. The V gene's germline CDR1 is KGHSH and CDR2 LQKENI. This CDR3 is built from 17 residues. The DNA for the CDR3 is TGTGCCAGCTCACCATTTGGGGGACTGGACTCTGGAAACACCATATATTTT. This translates into CASSPFGGLDSGNTIYF.

The chain carries TRBV6-5 and TRBJ1-2; 12 bases are a match to TRBD1. There are 14 residues in the CDR3. In germline, CDR1 is MNHEY, CDR2 SVGAGI. V shed 6 bases and J 6 bases; nucleotides not matched to a gene: 5. The CDR3 nucleotides read TGTGCCAGCAGGAACGGGGACAGGGGGCATGGCTACACCTTC. Amino acids: CASRNGDRGHGYTF.

This chain uses TRBV7-2 with TRBJ2-1; D remains unclear. The CDR3 has 14 residues. From germline, CDR1 is SGHTA and CDR2 FQGNSA. The ends were cut back, 4 bases at V and 3 bases at J, with 10 bases in the middle. CDR3 nucleotide sequence: TGTGCCAGCAGCTGGGCAGACGACTACAATGAGCAGTTCTTC. Translated: CASSWADDYNEQFF.

This clonotype was observed at least ten times. The DNA for the CDR3 is TGTGCCAGCAGTTCCCGGCAGGGAGAGACCCAGTACTTC. This gives the protein CASSSRQGETQYF. This chain connects TRBV6-6 to TRBJ2-5; D is perhaps TRBD1 (5 bases). CDR1 is MNHNY and CDR2 is SVGAGI in the germline V gene (reference sequence). The CDR3 totals 13 residues. Deletions cut 4 bases from V and 4 bases from J, with 10 bases between.

This clonotype occurred many times. This chain uses TRBV7-2 with TRBJ2-1; 9 bases fit TRBD1. The germline V gene encodes CDR1 SGHTA and CDR2 FQGNSA. The V gene end was trimmed by 3 bases and the J gene end by 6 bases; junction bases not matched to a gene: 12. CDR3 length: 17 residues. The CDR3 coding sequence is TGTGCCAGCAGCTTCGCTCTTGGGACAGGGTACCCCAATGAGCAGTTCTTC. Residues: CASSFALGTGYPNEQFF.

This clonotype came up many times. CDR3 region: CATSRDGGGTYEQYF. As DNA, the CDR3 is TGTGCCACCAGCAGAGATGGGGGGGGCACCTACGAGCAGTACTTC. This chain connects TRBV15 to TRBJ2-7, with a tentative D call TRBD2 (7 bases). Looked up from germline, CDR1 is LNHNV and CDR2 is YYDKDF (reference sequence). V lost 0 bases and J 2 bases, leaving 11 bases between the germline ends. The CDR3 contains 15 residues. The full variable domain, its missing parts supplied by reference TRBV15 and TRBJ2-7, is DAMVIQNPRYQVTQFGKPVTLSCSQTLNHNVMYWYQQKSSQAPKLLFHYYDKDFNNEADTPDNFQSRRPNTSFCFLDIRSPGLGDTAMYLCATSRDGGGTYEQYFGPGTRLTVT.

The sample holds a few counts of this clonotype. The J gene is TRBJ1-2, the V gene TRBV7-2; no definite D call. The CDR3 is 17 amino acids. V shed 1 base and J shed 0 bases, with 15 bases lying between them. CDR1 and CDR2 from the germline V gene are SGHTA and FQGNSA. CDR3 region: CASSLESFRQTNYGYTF. The CDR3 coding sequence is TGTGCCAGCAGCTTAGAAAGTTTCCGCCAGACTAACTATGGCTACACCTTC.

The V and J genes are TRBV10-3 and TRBJ1-5, with D tentatively TRBD1 (6 bases). Trimming pared 4 bases from V and 6 bases from J, leaving 16 bases between. Germline V gives CDR1 ENHRY, CDR2 SYGVKD. This CDR3 has 15 residues. The CDR3 DNA reads TGTGCCATCAGTGCCACCGGGACATCGGGTCAGCCCCAGCATTTT. Protein: CAISATGTSGQPQHF.